Listed below are T cell receptor beta chains from one sample, sequenced in a study of cytomegalovirus exposure and HLA in healthy donors. TCRdb keeps only in-frame clones here, not all; method: immunoSEQ multiplex PCR. The sample includes 80,000 to 95,000 clones, approximately 86% of them seen just once. The specimen sequenced was PBMCs. The origin of the receptors is a man in his thirties or forties in good health and CMV-seropositive. Each CDR3 is given with its conserved first and last residue. The D gene is left open where the match is weak. Clone size is given for some rows only: seen once, a few or many times, or a class if the clone is expanded.

j_gene: TRBJ2-4
d_gene: -
abundance: -
v_gene: TRBV28
CDR3aa: CASSRIIGAGGNIQYF
CDR3nt: TGTGCCAGCAGCCGCATTATAGGGGCTGGAGGGAACATTCAGTACTTC

j_gene: TRBJ2-5
d_gene: TRBD1
abundance: once
v_gene: TRBV4-1
CDR3aa: CASSQWGTGGGETQYF
CDR3nt: TGCGCCAGCAGCCAATGGGGGACAGGGGGAGGGGAGACCCAGTACTTC

j_gene: TRBJ2-7
d_gene: -
abundance: -
v_gene: TRBV19
CDR3aa: CASSVGHFSSYEQYF
CDR3nt: TGTGCCAGTAGTGTGGGACACTTCAGCTCCTACGAGCAGTACTTC

j_gene: TRBJ1-2
d_gene: -
abundance: -
v_gene: TRBV5-6
CDR3aa: CASSSGHYGYTF
CDR3nt: TGTGCCAGCAGCTCTGGACATTATGGCTACACCTTC

j_gene: TRBJ1-1
d_gene: -
abundance: -
v_gene: TRBV29-1
CDR3aa: CSAQENTEAFF
CDR3nt: TGCAGCGCCCAGGAGAACACTGAAGCTTTCTTT

j_gene: TRBJ2-7
d_gene: TRBD2
abundance: once
v_gene: TRBV5-1
CDR3aa: CASSLGLAGVSYEQYF
CDR3nt: TGCGCCAGCAGCTTGGGGCTAGCGGGAGTCAGCTACGAGCAGTACTTC

j_gene: TRBJ2-1
d_gene: -
abundance: -
v_gene: TRBV2
CDR3aa: CASSERVNEQFF
CDR3nt: TGTGCCAGCAGTGAGAGGGTGAATGAGCAGTTCTTC

j_gene: TRBJ2-3
d_gene: TRBD2
abundance: -
v_gene: TRBV28
CDR3aa: CASRWGGSTDTQYF
CDR3nt: TGTGCCAGCAGGTGGGGGGGTTCCACAGATACGCAGTATTTT

j_gene: TRBJ1-2
d_gene: -
abundance: -
v_gene: TRBV28
CDR3aa: CASSLSGVQGYTF
CDR3nt: TGTGCCAGCAGTTTATCAGGGGTCCAGGGCTACACCTTC

j_gene: TRBJ2-3
d_gene: -
abundance: -
v_gene: TRBV5-4
CDR3aa: CASSLLRADTQYF
CDR3nt: TGTGCCAGCAGCTTGTTGCGGGCTGATACGCAGTATTTT

j_gene: TRBJ1-2
d_gene: -
abundance: few
v_gene: TRBV7-9
CDR3aa: CASSPTDRSGYTF
CDR3nt: TGTGCCAGCAGCCCTACCGACAGGAGTGGCTACACCTTC

j_gene: TRBJ2-1
d_gene: TRBD2
abundance: -
v_gene: TRBV4-2
CDR3aa: CASSQDPAAGGYEQFF
CDR3nt: TGTGCCAGCAGCCAAGATCCGGCGGCGGGAGGTTATGAGCAGTTCTTC

j_gene: TRBJ2-4
d_gene: TRBD2
abundance: -
v_gene: TRBV29-1
CDR3aa: CSVVGTRSEAKNIQYF
CDR3nt: TGCAGCGTTGTCGGGACTAGGTCTGAGGCCAAAAACATTCAGTACTTC

j_gene: TRBJ1-4
d_gene: -
abundance: -
v_gene: TRBV6-5
CDR3aa: CASSYSIRPSEEKLFF
CDR3nt: TGTGCCAGCAGTTACTCGATCAGGCCGAGTGAGGAAAAACTGTTTTTT

j_gene: TRBJ2-7
d_gene: -
abundance: -
v_gene: TRBV11-2
CDR3aa: CASSLAGMAYEQYF
CDR3nt: TGTGCCAGCAGCTTAGCCGGGATGGCGTACGAGCAGTACTTC

j_gene: TRBJ2-1
d_gene: -
abundance: -
v_gene: TRBV4-2
CDR3aa: CASSQDGSADNEQFF
CDR3nt: TGTGCCAGCAGCCAAGATGGATCCGCGGACAATGAGCAGTTCTTC

j_gene: TRBJ2-1
d_gene: TRBD2
abundance: -
v_gene: TRBV2
CDR3aa: CASSEFLGTSGYNEQFF
CDR3nt: TGTGCCAGCAGTGAATTTCTTGGGACTAGCGGTTACAATGAGCAGTTCTTC

j_gene: TRBJ2-7
d_gene: -
abundance: -
v_gene: TRBV6-1
CDR3aa: CASSEQGNYEQYF
CDR3nt: TGTGCCAGCAGTGAACAGGGGAACTACGAGCAGTACTTC

j_gene: TRBJ2-7
d_gene: TRBD2
abundance: -
v_gene: TRBV2
CDR3aa: CASSETRLAGGYEQYF
CDR3nt: TGTGCCAGCAGTGAAACTCGCCTAGCGGGGGGATACGAGCAGTACTTC

j_gene: TRBJ2-1
d_gene: -
abundance: -
v_gene: TRBV7-9
CDR3aa: CASSSQNEQFF
CDR3nt: TGTGCCAGCAGCTCCCAGAATGAGCAGTTCTTC

j_gene: TRBJ1-1
d_gene: TRBD1
abundance: -
v_gene: TRBV9
CDR3aa: CASSGGQENTEAFF
CDR3nt: TGTGCCAGCAGCGGTGGACAGGAGAACACTGAAGCTTTCTTT

j_gene: TRBJ2-7
d_gene: -
abundance: -
v_gene: TRBV29-1
CDR3aa: CSVGGLTGHGYEQYF
CDR3nt: TGCAGCGTTGGGGGATTGACGGGACACGGCTACGAGCAGTACTTC

j_gene: TRBJ2-1
d_gene: -
abundance: -
v_gene: TRBV5-1
CDR3aa: CASSLPSPNEQFF
CDR3nt: TGCGCCAGCAGCTTGCCGAGCCCGAATGAGCAGTTCTTC

j_gene: TRBJ2-7
d_gene: -
abundance: -
v_gene: TRBV27
CDR3aa: CASSEYRGGEQYF
CDR3nt: TGTGCCAGCAGTGAGTACAGGGGAGGCGAGCAGTACTTC

j_gene: TRBJ1-5
d_gene: -
abundance: -
v_gene: TRBV28
CDR3aa: CASRPAGDRNQPQHF
CDR3nt: TGTGCCAGCAGACCGGCGGGGGACCGCAATCAGCCCCAGCATTTT

j_gene: TRBJ2-3
d_gene: TRBD2
abundance: -
v_gene: TRBV19
CDR3aa: CASSVLAASTDTQYF
CDR3nt: TGTGCCAGTAGTGTACTAGCGGCTAGCACAGATACGCAGTATTTT

j_gene: TRBJ2-3
d_gene: TRBD2
abundance: -
v_gene: TRBV28
CDR3aa: CASSGTSGFYSDTQYF
CDR3nt: TGTGCCAGCAGTGGGACTAGCGGTTTCTATTCAGATACGCAGTATTTT

j_gene: TRBJ2-2
d_gene: TRBD2
abundance: few
v_gene: TRBV5-1
CDR3aa: CASSFRCGRFNTGELFF
CDR3nt: TGCGCCAGCAGCTTCCGCTGCGGGAGATTTAACACCGGGGAGCTGTTTTTT

j_gene: TRBJ2-7
d_gene: TRBD1
abundance: -
v_gene: TRBV19
CDR3aa: CASMGQGIGEQYF
CDR3nt: TGTGCCAGTATGGGACAGGGAATTGGCGAGCAGTACTTC

j_gene: TRBJ1-1
d_gene: -
abundance: -
v_gene: TRBV5-1
CDR3aa: CASREVLGNTEAFF
CDR3nt: TGCGCCAGCAGGGAGGTATTGGGGAACACTGAAGCTTTCTTT

j_gene: TRBJ2-2
d_gene: -
abundance: once
v_gene: TRBV7-9
CDR3aa: CASSQQGNGELFF
CDR3nt: TGTGCCAGCAGCCAACAGGGAAACGGGGAGCTGTTTTTT

j_gene: TRBJ1-1
d_gene: TRBD1
abundance: -
v_gene: TRBV4-2
CDR3aa: CASSQVIGTGSNTEAFF
CDR3nt: TGTGCCAGCAGCCAAGTAATCGGGACAGGGTCGAACACTGAAGCTTTCTTT

j_gene: TRBJ2-5
d_gene: TRBD1
abundance: -
v_gene: TRBV7-3
CDR3aa: CASSLVSGQGGETQYF
CDR3nt: TGTGCCAGCAGCTTAGTTTCAGGACAGGGAGGAGAGACCCAGTACTTC

j_gene: TRBJ2-7
d_gene: TRBD2
abundance: -
v_gene: TRBV12-5
CDR3aa: CASGFSEALAGPTYEQYF
CDR3nt: TGTGCTAGTGGTTTCTCCGAAGCACTAGCGGGACCGACCTACGAGCAGTACTTC

j_gene: TRBJ1-2
d_gene: -
abundance: -
v_gene: TRBV5-4
CDR3aa: CASSHTTNYGYTF
CDR3nt: TGTGCCAGCAGCCACACCACTAACTATGGCTACACCTTC

j_gene: TRBJ1-3
d_gene: -
abundance: -
v_gene: TRBV11-2
CDR3aa: CASSLVRGNTIYF
CDR3nt: TGTGCCAGCAGCTTAGTGCGTGGAAACACCATATATTTT

j_gene: TRBJ2-1
d_gene: TRBD1
abundance: -
v_gene: TRBV5-1
CDR3aa: CASSGQGGRYEQFF
CDR3nt: TGCGCCAGCAGCGGACAGGGAGGAAGGTATGAGCAGTTCTTC

j_gene: TRBJ2-1
d_gene: -
abundance: -
v_gene: TRBV21-1
CDR3aa: CASSKEGGHLFYNEQFF
CDR3nt: TGTGCCAGCAGCAAAGAAGGGGGACACCTGTTCTACAATGAGCAGTTCTTC

j_gene: TRBJ2-1
d_gene: -
abundance: few
v_gene: TRBV19
CDR3aa: CASSILGAGNEQFF
CDR3nt: TGTGCCAGTAGTATATTGGGGGCTGGCAATGAGCAGTTCTTC

j_gene: TRBJ1-2
d_gene: TRBD1
abundance: -
v_gene: TRBV10-3
CDR3aa: CAINSAGGPSGYTF
CDR3nt: TGTGCCATCAATTCCGCAGGGGGCCCTTCCGGCTACACCTTC

j_gene: TRBJ2-3
d_gene: -
abundance: -
v_gene: TRBV5-5
CDR3aa: CASSLATGDTQYF
CDR3nt: TGTGCCAGCAGCTTGGCCACGGGAGATACGCAGTATTTT

j_gene: TRBJ2-7
d_gene: TRBD1
abundance: -
v_gene: TRBV6-5
CDR3aa: CASSYRDRYYF
CDR3nt: TGTGCCAGCAGCTACCGGGACAGGTATTACTTC

j_gene: TRBJ1-4
d_gene: TRBD1
abundance: -
v_gene: TRBV27
CDR3aa: CASRDRGIGGNEKLFF
CDR3nt: TGTGCCAGCAGGGACAGGGGGATCGGAGGGAATGAAAAACTGTTTTTT

j_gene: TRBJ2-7
d_gene: TRBD1
abundance: -
v_gene: TRBV10-3
CDR3aa: CATFPTGDKNEQYF
CDR3nt: TGTGCCACTTTCCCGACAGGGGACAAGAACGAGCAGTACTTC

j_gene: TRBJ1-1
d_gene: -
abundance: -
v_gene: TRBV4-1
CDR3aa: CASRDRDWAEAFF
CDR3nt: TGCGCCAGCAGAGACCGGGACTGGGCTGAAGCTTTCTTT

j_gene: TRBJ2-5
d_gene: -
abundance: -
v_gene: TRBV7-9
CDR3aa: CASRPGRGETQYF
CDR3nt: TGTGCCAGCAGGCCCGGACGGGGAGAGACCCAGTACTTC

j_gene: TRBJ1-1
d_gene: -
abundance: -
v_gene: TRBV4-2
CDR3aa: CAGSQGLEAFF
CDR3nt: TGTGCCGGCAGCCAGGGCCTTGAAGCTTTCTTT

j_gene: TRBJ2-7
d_gene: -
abundance: -
v_gene: TRBV7-9
CDR3aa: CASSSTAGPLGEQYF
CDR3nt: TGTGCCAGCAGCTCAACCGCGGGACCGCTGGGCGAGCAGTACTTC

j_gene: TRBJ1-2
d_gene: TRBD1
abundance: -
v_gene: TRBV6-1
CDR3aa: CASSEGLGGQEWRGYTF
CDR3nt: TGTGCCAGCAGTGAAGGTTTGGGAGGACAGGAGTGGAGAGGCTACACCTTC

j_gene: TRBJ2-1
d_gene: TRBD2
abundance: -
v_gene: TRBV15
CDR3aa: CATSRDLASGTNEQFF
CDR3nt: TGTGCCACCAGCAGAGATCTGGCTAGCGGGACTAATGAGCAGTTCTTC

j_gene: TRBJ2-3
d_gene: -
abundance: -
v_gene: TRBV18
CDR3aa: CASSPTRASTDTQYF
CDR3nt: TGTGCCAGCTCACCTACGCGGGCCAGCACAGATACGCAGTATTTT

j_gene: TRBJ2-2
d_gene: TRBD1
abundance: -
v_gene: TRBV27
CDR3aa: CASSSSGQVNTGELFF
CDR3nt: TGTGCCAGCAGCAGTTCCGGACAGGTCAACACCGGGGAGCTGTTTTTT

j_gene: TRBJ1-4
d_gene: -
abundance: -
v_gene: TRBV11-2
CDR3aa: CASSSLGGASNEKLFF
CDR3nt: TGTGCCAGCAGCTCACTCGGTGGGGCATCTAATGAAAAACTGTTTTTT

j_gene: TRBJ1-2
d_gene: -
abundance: -
v_gene: TRBV10-3
CDR3aa: CAISGSPTGPDYGYTF
CDR3nt: TGTGCCATCAGCGGCTCTCCGACAGGCCCGGACTATGGCTACACCTTC

j_gene: TRBJ2-7
d_gene: -
abundance: -
v_gene: TRBV4-2
CDR3aa: CASSTLPDYEQYF
CDR3nt: TGTGCCAGCAGCACATTACCCGACTACGAGCAGTACTTC

j_gene: TRBJ1-5
d_gene: -
abundance: once
v_gene: TRBV11-2
CDR3aa: CASSLVAEKGNQPQHF
CDR3nt: TGTGCCAGCAGCTTAGTGGCGGAGAAAGGCAATCAGCCCCAGCATTTT

j_gene: TRBJ1-3
d_gene: -
abundance: few
v_gene: TRBV10-1
CDR3aa: CASRVDSFSGNTIYF
CDR3nt: TGCGCCAGCAGGGTGGACAGTTTCTCTGGAAACACCATATATTTT

j_gene: TRBJ2-2
d_gene: -
abundance: -
v_gene: TRBV28
CDR3aa: CASSSRNGLRRAGELFF
CDR3nt: TGTGCCAGCAGTTCCCGTAACGGACTTAGGCGGGCCGGGGAGCTGTTTTTT

j_gene: TRBJ1-1
d_gene: TRBD1
abundance: -
v_gene: TRBV18
CDR3aa: CASSPRRGQGGFMNTEAFF
CDR3nt: TGTGCCAGCTCACCTCGCCGGGGACAGGGAGGATTCATGAACACTGAAGCTTTCTTT

j_gene: TRBJ2-1
d_gene: -
abundance: -
v_gene: TRBV2
CDR3aa: CASRSDRVYNEQFF
CDR3nt: TGTGCCAGCAGGTCGGACAGAGTCTACAATGAGCAGTTCTTC